This T cell receptor (beta chain) was profiled in a study of blood T cell repertoires in COVID-19. Across the study: In each case, the material was cDNA or gDNA derived from T cells, B-cell-depleted T cells, or PBMCs.

Libraries were prepared by immunoSEQ multiplex PCR; TCRdb keeps only in-frame clonotypes and omits some of them. The sample gives about 140,000 clones, 81% of which show up once; more than 6.5% is in the top ten. V gave up 0 bases and J gave up 2 bases; unmatched junction bases: 11. CDR1 is PRHDT and CDR2 is FYEKMQ in the germline V gene (reference sequence). The CDR3 covers 18 residues. The chain joins TRBV13 to TRBJ2-7; 9 nucleotides align to TRBD2. The TCR comes from a human donor in a cohort sampled during active COVID-19. The sequenced material came from peripheral blood. The CDR3 sequence is CASSLGASGITPAYEQYF. For the CDR3, the DNA is TGTGCCAGCAGCTTAGGTGCTAGCGGGATTACCCCTGCCTACGAGCAGTACTTC.